This T cell receptor (beta chain) came from a study of cytomegalovirus exposure and HLA in healthy donors. This table comes from immunoSEQ multiplex PCR, and its TCRdb copy is limited to in-frame clones, with some not included. This sample has 110,000 to 150,000 clones; 91% occur once, and the top ten carry around 0.7%. Germline CDR1 and CDR2: MNHEY and SVGAGI. The CDR3 is 14 residues long. Trimming took 7 bases from V and 10 from J, leaving 17 bases between them. The specimen was PBMCs. The chain links TRBV6-5 to TRBJ1-6; possible D gene TRBD1, 6 bases. The TCR sequence derives from a man between 18 and 29 years old in good health and CMV-seronegative. CDR3 region: CASTELGAASPLHF. Written as DNA, the CDR3 is TGTGCCAGCACCGAACTGGGGGCGGCGTCACCCCTCCACTTT.